This T cell receptor beta chain was identified during a study of T cell responses to AZD1222 COVID-19 vaccine. The CDR3 is 17 amino acids. The germline V gene has CDR1 MGHDK and CDR2 SYGVNS. V was cut by 5 bases and J by 1 base, with 15 bases left in between. Sequencing was performed with immunoSEQ multiplex PCR; in TCRdb, only in-frame clones are kept and a portion is missing. The profile shows about 120,000 clones, 94% of them singletons. The sample holds one count of this clone. Here the sequenced sample was peripheral blood, taken 28 days after the second AZD1222 dose. The chain joins TRBV25-1 to TRBJ2-6; D remains unclear. The sequence was obtained from an adult who received the AZD1222 COVID-19 vaccine. The CDR3 sequence is CASSLEQNRSGANVLTF. CDR3 bases: TGTGCCAGCAGTCTTGAGCAGAACAGATCTGGGGCCAACGTCCTGACTTTC.